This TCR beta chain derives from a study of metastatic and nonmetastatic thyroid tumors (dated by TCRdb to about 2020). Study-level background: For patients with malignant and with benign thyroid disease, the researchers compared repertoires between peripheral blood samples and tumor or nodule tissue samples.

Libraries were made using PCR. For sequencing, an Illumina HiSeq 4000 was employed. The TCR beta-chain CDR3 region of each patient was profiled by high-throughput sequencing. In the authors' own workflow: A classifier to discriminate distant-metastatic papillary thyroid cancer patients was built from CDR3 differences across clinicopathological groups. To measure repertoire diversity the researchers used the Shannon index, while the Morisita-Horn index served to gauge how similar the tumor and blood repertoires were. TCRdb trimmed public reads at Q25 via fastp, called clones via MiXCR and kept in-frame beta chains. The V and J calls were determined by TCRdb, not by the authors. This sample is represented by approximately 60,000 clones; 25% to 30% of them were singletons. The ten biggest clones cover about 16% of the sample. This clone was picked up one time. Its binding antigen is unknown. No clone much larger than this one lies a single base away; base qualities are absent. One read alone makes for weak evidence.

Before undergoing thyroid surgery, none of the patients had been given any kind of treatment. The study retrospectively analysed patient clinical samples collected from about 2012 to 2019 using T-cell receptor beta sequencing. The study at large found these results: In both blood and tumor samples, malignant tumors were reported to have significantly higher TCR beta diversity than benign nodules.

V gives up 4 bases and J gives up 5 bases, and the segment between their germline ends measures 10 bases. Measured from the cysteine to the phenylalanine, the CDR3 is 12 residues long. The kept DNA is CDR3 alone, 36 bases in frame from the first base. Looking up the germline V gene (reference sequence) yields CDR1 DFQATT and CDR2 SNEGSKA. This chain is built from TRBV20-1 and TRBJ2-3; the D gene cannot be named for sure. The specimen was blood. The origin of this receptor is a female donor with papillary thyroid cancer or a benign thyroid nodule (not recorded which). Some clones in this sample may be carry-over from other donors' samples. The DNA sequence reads TGCAGTGCTAAGGTTCGCGTAGATACGCAGTATTTT. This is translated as CSAKVRVDTQYF.